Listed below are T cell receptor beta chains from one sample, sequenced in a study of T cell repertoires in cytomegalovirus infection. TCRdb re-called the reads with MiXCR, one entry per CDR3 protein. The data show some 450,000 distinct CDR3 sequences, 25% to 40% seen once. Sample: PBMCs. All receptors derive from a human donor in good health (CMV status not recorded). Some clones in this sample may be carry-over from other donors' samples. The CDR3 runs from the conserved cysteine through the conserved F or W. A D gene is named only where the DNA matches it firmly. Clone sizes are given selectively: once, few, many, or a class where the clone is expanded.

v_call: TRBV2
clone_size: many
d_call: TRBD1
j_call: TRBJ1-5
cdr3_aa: CASKVSAPGQLTYSNQPQHF
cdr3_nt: TGTGCCAGCAAGGTTTCGGCTCCGGGACAGCTAACTTATAGCAATCAGCCCCAGCATTTT

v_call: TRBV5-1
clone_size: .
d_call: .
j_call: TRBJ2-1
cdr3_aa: CASSLGGKGGYNEQFF
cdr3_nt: TGCGCCAGCAGCTTGGGGGGAAAGGGCGGATACAATGAGCAGTTCTTC

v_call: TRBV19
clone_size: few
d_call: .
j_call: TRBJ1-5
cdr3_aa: CASRSKGLWTGQPQHF
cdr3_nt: TGTGCCAGTAGGTCCAAGGGCCTCTGGACGGGGCAGCCCCAGCATTTT

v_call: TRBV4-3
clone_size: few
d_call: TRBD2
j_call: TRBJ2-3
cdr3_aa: CASSQPAGADSTDTQYF
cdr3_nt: TGCGCCAGCAGCCAACCGGCGGGAGCGGATAGCACAGATACGCAGTATTTT

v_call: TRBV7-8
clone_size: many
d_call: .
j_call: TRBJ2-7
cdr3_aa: CASSLSRTNSYEQYF
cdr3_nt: TGTGCCAGCAGCTTATCCCGCACCAACTCCTACGAGCAGTACTTC

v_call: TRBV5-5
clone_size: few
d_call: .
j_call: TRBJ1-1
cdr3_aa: CASSLSLSDHEFF
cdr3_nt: TGTGCCAGCAGCTTGTCCCTATCGGACCACGAATTCTTT

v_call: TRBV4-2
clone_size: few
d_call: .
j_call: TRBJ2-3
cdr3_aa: CASSPGRSDTQYF
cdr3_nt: TGTGCCAGCAGCCCCGGGAGAAGCGATACGCAGTATTTT

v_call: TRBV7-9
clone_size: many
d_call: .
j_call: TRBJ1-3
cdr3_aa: CASSPSGTPSGNTIYF
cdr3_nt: TGTGCCAGCAGCCCTAGCGGTACTCCCTCTGGAAACACCATATATTTT

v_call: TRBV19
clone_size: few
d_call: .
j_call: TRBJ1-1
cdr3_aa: CASRSNGQAMNTEAFF
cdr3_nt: TGTGCCAGTAGGTCCAATGGACAAGCCATGAACACTGAAGCTTTCTTT

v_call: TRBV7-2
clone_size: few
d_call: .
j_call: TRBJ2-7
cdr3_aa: CASSLHHSGSSYEQYF
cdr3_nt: TGTGCCAGCAGCTTACATCATAGCGGAAGCTCCTACGAGCAGTACTTC

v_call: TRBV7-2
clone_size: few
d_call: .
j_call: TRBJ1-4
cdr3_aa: CASSLGSGNEKLFF
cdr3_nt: TGTGCCAGCAGCTTAGGGTCCGGGAATGAAAAACTGTTTTTT

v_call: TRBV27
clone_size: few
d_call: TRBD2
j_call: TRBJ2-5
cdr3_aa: CASSTLLAGGLSTQYF
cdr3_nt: TGTGCCAGCAGTACGCTCCTAGCGGGGGGACTCTCGACCCAGTACTTC

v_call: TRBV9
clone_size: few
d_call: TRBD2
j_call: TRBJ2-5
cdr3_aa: CASSVGRLAGKETQYF
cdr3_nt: TGTGCCAGCAGCGTGGGCCGACTAGCGGGGAAAGAGACCCAGTACTTC

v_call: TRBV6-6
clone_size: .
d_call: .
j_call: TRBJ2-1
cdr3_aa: CASRYETPLTYNEQFF
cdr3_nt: TGTGCAAGCAGGTACGAGACTCCACTTACCTACAATGAGCAGTTCTTC

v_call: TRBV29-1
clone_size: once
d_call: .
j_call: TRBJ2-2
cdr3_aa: CSVIVDTPTGELFF
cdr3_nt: TGCAGCGTGATCGTGGACACTCCCACCGGGGAGCTGTTTTTT

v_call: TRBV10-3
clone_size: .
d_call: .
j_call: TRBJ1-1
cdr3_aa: CAISAVAVGPTEAFF
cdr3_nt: TGTGCCATCAGTGCTGTGGCAGTCGGGCCCACTGAAGCTTTCTTT

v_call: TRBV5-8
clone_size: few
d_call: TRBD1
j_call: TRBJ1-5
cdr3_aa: CASSLGTWGWGQGGNQPQHF
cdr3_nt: TGTGCCAGCAGCTTGGGGACATGGGGATGGGGACAGGGAGGCAATCAGCCCCAGCATTTT

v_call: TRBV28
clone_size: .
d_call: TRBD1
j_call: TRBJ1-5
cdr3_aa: CATSLRQGEQPQHF
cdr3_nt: TGTGCCACCTCCCTCCGACAGGGTGAACAGCCCCAGCATTTT

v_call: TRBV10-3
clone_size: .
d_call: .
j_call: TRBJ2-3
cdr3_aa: CAISELTGLKGTQYF
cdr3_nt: TGTGCCATCAGTGAACTAACAGGGCTCAAGGGTACGCAGTATTTT

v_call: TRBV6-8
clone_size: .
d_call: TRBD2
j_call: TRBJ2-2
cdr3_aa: CASRAGGATTGELFF
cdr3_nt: TGTGCCAGCAGAGCCGGGGGGGCGACCACCGGGGAGCTGTTTTTT

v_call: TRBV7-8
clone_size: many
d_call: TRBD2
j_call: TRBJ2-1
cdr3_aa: CASSLDGGGGSRPYNEQFF
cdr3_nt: TGTGCCAGCAGCTTAGATGGTGGCGGGGGGTCCCGGCCCTACAATGAGCAGTTCTTC

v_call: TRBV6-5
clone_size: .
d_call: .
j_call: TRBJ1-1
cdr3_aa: CASSYTSTQSEAFF
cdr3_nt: TGTGCCAGCAGTTACACCTCCACCCAATCCGAAGCTTTCTTT

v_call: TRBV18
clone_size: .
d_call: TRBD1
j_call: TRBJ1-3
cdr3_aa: CASFTGVSGNTIYF
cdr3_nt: TGTGCCAGCTTCACAGGGGTCTCTGGAAACACCATATATTTT

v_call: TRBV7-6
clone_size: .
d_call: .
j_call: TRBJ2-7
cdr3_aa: CASSQTVRVDEQYF
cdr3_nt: TGTGCCAGCAGCCAGACAGTGAGGGTAGACGAGCAGTACTTC

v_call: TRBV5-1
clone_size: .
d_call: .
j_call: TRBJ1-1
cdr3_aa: CASSLAPGGDTEAFF
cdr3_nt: TGCGCCAGCAGCCTGGCCCCTGGGGGCGACACTGAAGCTTTCTTT

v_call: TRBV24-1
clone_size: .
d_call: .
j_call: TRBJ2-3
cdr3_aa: CATSDSRGDTQYF
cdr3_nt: TGTGCCACCAGTGATTCGCGGGGTGATACGCAGTATTTT

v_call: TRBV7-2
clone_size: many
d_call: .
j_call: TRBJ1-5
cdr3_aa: CASSLRGPGQPQHF
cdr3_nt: TGTGCCAGCAGCTTACGGGGTCCGGGTCAGCCCCAGCATTTT

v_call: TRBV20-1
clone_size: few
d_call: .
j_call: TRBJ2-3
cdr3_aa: CSASRGEKQYF
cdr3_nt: TGCAGTGCTAGTAGAGGGGAGAAGCAGTATTTT

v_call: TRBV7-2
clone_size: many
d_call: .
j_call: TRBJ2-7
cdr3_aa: CASSLITREQYF
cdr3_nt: TGTGCCAGCAGCTTAATAACTCGGGAGCAGTACTTC

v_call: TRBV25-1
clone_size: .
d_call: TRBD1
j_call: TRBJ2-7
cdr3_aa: CASRNSGTGGNEQYF
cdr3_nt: TGTGCCAGCAGAAACTCCGGGACAGGGGGTAACGAGCAGTACTTC

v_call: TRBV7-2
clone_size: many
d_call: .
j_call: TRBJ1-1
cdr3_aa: CASSLAGLGAFF
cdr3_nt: TGTGCCAGCAGCTTAGCGGGACTCGGTGCTTTCTTT

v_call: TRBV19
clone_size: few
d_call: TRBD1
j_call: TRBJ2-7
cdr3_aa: CASSVAGTGGVEQYF
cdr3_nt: TGTGCCAGTAGTGTCGCCGGGACAGGGGGCGTCGAGCAGTACTTC

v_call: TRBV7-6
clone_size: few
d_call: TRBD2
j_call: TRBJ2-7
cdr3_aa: CASSLELAGAHEQYF
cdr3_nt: TGTGCCAGCAGCTTAGAACTAGCGGGAGCCCACGAGCAGTACTTC

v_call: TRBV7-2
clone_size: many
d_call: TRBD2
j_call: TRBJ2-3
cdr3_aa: CASSSGAGGRTDTQYF
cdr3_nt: TGTGCCAGCAGTTCAGGGGCGGGGGGGCGCACAGATACGCAGTATTTT

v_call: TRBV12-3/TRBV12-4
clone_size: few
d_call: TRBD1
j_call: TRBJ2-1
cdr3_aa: CASSSQPTGSDVNEQFF
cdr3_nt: TGTGCCAGCAGTTCCCAGCCGACAGGGAGTGATGTTAATGAGCAGTTCTTC

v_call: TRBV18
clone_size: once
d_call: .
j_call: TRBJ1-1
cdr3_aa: CASSGLTALNTEAFF
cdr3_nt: TGTGCCAGCAGCGGGTTGACCGCGCTGAACACTGAAGCTTTCTTT

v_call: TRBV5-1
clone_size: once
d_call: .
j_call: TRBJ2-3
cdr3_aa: CASRIRSGSTDTQYF
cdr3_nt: TGCGCCAGCCGAATCCGATCGGGGTCCACAGATACGCAGTATTTT

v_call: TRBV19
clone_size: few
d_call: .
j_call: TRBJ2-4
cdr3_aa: CASSILGITKNIQYF
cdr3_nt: TGTGCCAGTAGTATCCTCGGGATAACCAAAAACATTCAGTACTTC

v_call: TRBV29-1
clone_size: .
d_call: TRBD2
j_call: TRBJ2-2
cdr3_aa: CSVRAGGRTGELFF
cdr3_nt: TGCAGCGTTCGGGCGGGGGGCCGAACCGGGGAGCTGTTTTTT

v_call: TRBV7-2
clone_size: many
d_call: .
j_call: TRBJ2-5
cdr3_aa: CASSLDWQGPWETQYF
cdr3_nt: TGTGCCAGCAGCTTAGACTGGCAGGGGCCTTGGGAGACCCAGTACTTC

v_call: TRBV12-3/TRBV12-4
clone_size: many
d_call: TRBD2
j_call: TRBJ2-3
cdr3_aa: CASSLTSGGVRTQYF
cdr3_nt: TGTGCCAGCAGTTTAACTAGCGGGGGGGTGCGTACGCAGTATTTT

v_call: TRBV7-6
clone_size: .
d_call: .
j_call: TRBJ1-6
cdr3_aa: CASSPLGVGSPLHF
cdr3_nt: TGTGCCAGCAGTCCCCTCGGGGTGGGTTCACCCCTCCACTTT

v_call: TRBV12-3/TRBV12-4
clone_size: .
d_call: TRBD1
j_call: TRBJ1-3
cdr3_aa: CASSISDRAGSTIYF
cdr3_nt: TGTGCCAGCAGTATATCGGACAGGGCTGGAAGCACCATATATTTT

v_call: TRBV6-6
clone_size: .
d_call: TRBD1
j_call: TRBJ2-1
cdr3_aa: CASRGTGNNEQFF
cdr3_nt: TGTGCCAGCAGAGGGACAGGGAACAATGAGCAGTTCTTC

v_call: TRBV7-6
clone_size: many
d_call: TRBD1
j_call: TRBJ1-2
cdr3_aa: CASSSGTGTNYGYTF
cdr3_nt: TGTGCCAGCAGCTCCGGGACAGGTACTAACTATGGCTACACCTTC

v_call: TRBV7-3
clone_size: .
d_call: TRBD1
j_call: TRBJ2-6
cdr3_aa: CASSERTGAGANVLTF
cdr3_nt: TGTGCCAGCAGCGAAAGGACAGGGGCTGGGGCCAACGTCCTGACTTTC

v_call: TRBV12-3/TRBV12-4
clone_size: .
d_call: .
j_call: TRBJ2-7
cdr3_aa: CASSLYLREQYF
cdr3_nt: TGTGCCAGCAGTTTATATCTGAGGGAGCAGTACTTC

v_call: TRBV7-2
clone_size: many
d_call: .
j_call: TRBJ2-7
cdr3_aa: CASSLGIGNYEQYF
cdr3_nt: TGTGCCAGCAGCCTGGGTATAGGAAACTACGAGCAGTACTTC

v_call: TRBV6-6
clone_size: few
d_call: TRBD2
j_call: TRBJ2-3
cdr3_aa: CASSYGGVKDTQYF
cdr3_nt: TGTGCCAGCAGTTACGGGGGGGTGAAAGATACGCAGTATTTT

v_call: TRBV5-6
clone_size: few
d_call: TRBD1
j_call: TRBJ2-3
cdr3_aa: CASSLSGQGSDTQYF
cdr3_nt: TGTGCCAGCAGCTTGTCTGGACAGGGATCAGATACGCAGTATTTT

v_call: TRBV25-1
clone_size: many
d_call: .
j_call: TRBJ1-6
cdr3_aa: CASSANGNSPLHF
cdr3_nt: TGTGCCAGCAGTGCCAACGGTAATTCACCCCTCCACTTT

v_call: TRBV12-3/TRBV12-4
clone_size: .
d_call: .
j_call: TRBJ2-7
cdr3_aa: CASSPQVGTTEQYF
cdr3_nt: TGTGCCAGCAGTCCCCAGGTGGGCACGACGGAGCAGTACTTC

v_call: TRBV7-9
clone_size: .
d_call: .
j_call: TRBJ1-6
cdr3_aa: CASSLAGTTGTNSPLHF
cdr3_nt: TGTGCCAGCAGCTTAGCAGGGACTACAGGGACTAATTCACCCCTCCACTTT

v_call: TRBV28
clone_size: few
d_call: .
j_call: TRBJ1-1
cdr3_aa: CASSLMGGTEAFF
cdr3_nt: TGTGCCAGCAGTTTAATGGGAGGTACTGAAGCTTTCTTT

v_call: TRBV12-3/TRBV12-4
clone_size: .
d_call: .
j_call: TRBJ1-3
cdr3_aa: CASSIYRTSGNTIYF
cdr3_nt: TGTGCCAGCAGCATCTACAGGACCTCTGGAAACACCATATATTTT

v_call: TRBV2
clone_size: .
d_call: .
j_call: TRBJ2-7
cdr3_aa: CASSEGAGTLSDEQYF
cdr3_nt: TGTGCCAGCAGTGAAGGGGCCGGGACATTAAGCGACGAGCAGTACTTC

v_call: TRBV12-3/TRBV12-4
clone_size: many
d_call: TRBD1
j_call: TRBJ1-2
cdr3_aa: CASSPRQGGNYGYTF
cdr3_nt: TGTGCCAGCAGTCCCAGACAGGGGGGTAACTATGGCTACACCTTC

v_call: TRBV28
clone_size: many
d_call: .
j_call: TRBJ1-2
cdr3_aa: CASGGAGPNYGYTF
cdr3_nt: TGTGCCAGCGGGGGGGCAGGTCCTAACTATGGCTACACCTTC

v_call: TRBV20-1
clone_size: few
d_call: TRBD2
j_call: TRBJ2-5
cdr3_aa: CSASIIAGERETQYF
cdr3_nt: TGCAGTGCTAGCATTATAGCGGGGGAGAGGGAGACCCAGTACTTC

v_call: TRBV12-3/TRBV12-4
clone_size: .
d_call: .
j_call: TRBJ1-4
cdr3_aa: CASTKTEKLFF
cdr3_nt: TGTGCCAGCACCAAAACTGAAAAACTGTTTTTT